This TCR beta chain originates from a study of radiotherapy plus CTLA-4 blockade in lung cancer. Study-wide results and caveats: Tumor-derived TCR clones expanded in blood after radiotherapy plus ipilimumab.

In the case of this clone: Its antigen is not known.

Sequencing was performed with immunoSEQ multiplex PCR; in TCRdb, only in-frame clones are kept and a portion is missing. Of nearly 15,000 clones listed, 72% are singletons. The CDR3 is made up of 18 amino acids. After removal of 0 bases from V and 3 bases from J, the junction contained 6 bases not matched to a gene. Germline assignment: CDR1 SGHRS and CDR2 YFSETQ. The clonotype was recovered from a human donor with non-small cell lung cancer whose response to radiotherapy plus ipilimumab could not be evaluated. V usage is TRBV5-1 and J usage is TRBJ2-1, with 13 bases fitting TRBD2. The sequencing used peripheral blood, collected from a patient treated with radiotherapy plus ipilimumab. As DNA, the CDR3 is TGCGCCAGCAGCTTGGTTACTAGCGGGGGGGGGCTCTACAATGAGCAGTTCTTC. Its translation is CASSLVTSGGGLYNEQFF.